This TCR beta chain was recovered during a study of identical twins. Study outcomes and limitations: Twins' excess sharing was less marked for out-of-frame beta sequences.

In TCRdb, the 5' RACE reads were re-called with MiXCR into one record per CDR3 protein. The sample carries some 760,000 distinct CDR3 sequences, roughly 18% recorded once. The CDR3 consists of 16 residues. V dropped 2 bases and J dropped 4; count of bases not matched to a gene: 7. CDR1 is MNHEY, CDR2 SVGEGT, per germline. A few counts support this clonotype. As yet, its antigen is unknown. Another study also made use of these data, one on T cells expressing NK-cell markers. From that paper: With an anti-gamma-delta TCR antibody, sorting in several experiments was kept to alpha-beta TCR T cells. These clonotypes additionally ranked first within the CD3+CD56-NKG2C+ fraction of a few donors.

The sequence came from a woman aged 18-29 years in good health. V gene TRBV6-2 or TRBV6-3 combines with J gene TRBJ2-1, with TRBD2 matching over 8 bases. The sample comprised PBMCs. The CDR3, as DNA: TGTGCCAGCAGTTACGTACCGGGACTAGGTTACAATGAGCAGTTCTTC. Its translation is CASSYVPGLGYNEQFF.